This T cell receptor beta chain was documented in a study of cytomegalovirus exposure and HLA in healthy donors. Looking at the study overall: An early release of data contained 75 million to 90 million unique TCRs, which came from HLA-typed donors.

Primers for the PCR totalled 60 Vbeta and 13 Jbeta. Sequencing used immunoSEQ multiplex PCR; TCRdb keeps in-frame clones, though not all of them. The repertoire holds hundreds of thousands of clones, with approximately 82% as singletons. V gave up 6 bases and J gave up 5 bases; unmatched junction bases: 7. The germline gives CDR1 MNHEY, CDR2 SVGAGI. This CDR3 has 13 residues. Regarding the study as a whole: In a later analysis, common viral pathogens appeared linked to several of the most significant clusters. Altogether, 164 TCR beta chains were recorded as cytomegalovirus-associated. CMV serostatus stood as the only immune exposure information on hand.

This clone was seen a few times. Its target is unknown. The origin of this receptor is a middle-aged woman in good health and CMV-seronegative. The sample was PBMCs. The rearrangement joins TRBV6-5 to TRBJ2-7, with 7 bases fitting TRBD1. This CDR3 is CASRNRGTNEQYF. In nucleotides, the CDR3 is TGTGCCAGCAGAAACAGGGGAACGAACGAGCAGTACTTC.